The 15 T cell receptor beta chains reported below all come from one sample, sequenced in a study of follicular helper T cells after annual influenza vaccination. Time point specified: 2014-2015 season, pre-vaccination. Produced via immunoSEQ multiplex PCR; TCRdb's table is partial and in-frame only. The repertoire consists of 27,000 or so clones, with roughly 80% occurring once and the leading ten covering approximately 1.2%. The sequenced sample was CXCR5+ CD38- circulating T follicular helper cells from blood, obtained on the day of influenza vaccination. The subset here: circulating Tfh, non-naive CD4+CXCR5+PD-1+ (ICOS+CD38+ or ICOS-CD38-). These receptors all stem from an adult who received the influenza vaccine.

The CDR3 reads CSVVHRNTEAFF. The DNA of the CDR3 is TGCAGCGTGGTTCATAGAAACACTGAAGCTTTCTTT. V and J are TRBV29-1 and TRBJ1-1; no reliable D call. The CDR3 loop spans 12 amino acids. Trimming pared 6 bases from V and 2 bases from J, leaving 10 bases between. The germline CDR1 and CDR2 sequences are SQVTM and ANQGSEA.

The chain has TRBV5-5 and TRBJ2-7; 8 bases agree with TRBD1. Germline assignment: CDR1 SGHKS and CDR2 YYEKEE (reference sequence). This CDR3 region has 15 residues. Trimming at V came to 0 bases and at J to 3 bases, leaving 5 bases not matched to a gene. CDR3 sequence reads: CASSLVTGVIYEQYF. CDR3 nucleotides: TGTGCCAGCAGCTTGGTGACAGGGGTGATCTACGAGCAGTACTTC.

This rearrangement joins TRBV5-1 to TRBJ2-7, with 8 bases identical to TRBD1. J gave up 5 bases and V 0 bases, and 4 bases lay outside the gene matches. The CDR3 consists of 14 residues. Germline loops: CDR1 SGHRS, CDR2 YFSETQ. The chain's CDR3 is CASSLAVTGDEQYF. The CDR3, as DNA: TGCGCCAGCAGCTTGGCCGTGACAGGGGACGAGCAGTACTTC.

The V call is TRBV25-1, the J call TRBJ1-4; tentatively, D is TRBD1 (6 bases). V was pared by 11 bases and J by 9 bases, with 13 bases between. Germline V gene lookup returns CDR1 MGHDK and CDR2 SYGVNS. This CDR3 region has 11 residues. The CDR3 coding sequence is TGTGCCTGCCGGGGGGCACAAAAACTGTTTTTT. It translates to CACRGAQKLFF.

This chain connects TRBV9 to TRBJ2-7; no definite D call. This CDR3 spans 11 amino acids. The V and J ends lost 8 bases and 6 bases respectively, with 12 bases between them. Germline CDR1 is SGDLS and CDR2 is YYNGEE. CDR3 sequence (DNA): TGTGCCAGAACGTTGAGCACCGAGCAGTACTTC. This gives the protein CARTLSTEQYF.

The rearrangement uses TRBV14 and TRBJ1-6, with 8 bases aligning to TRBD1. The CDR3 covers 15 residues. Trimming removed 1 base from V and 8 bases from J; junction bases left unmatched: 4. Germline V gene data show CDR1 as SGHDN and CDR2 as FVKESK. The CDR3 nucleotides are TGTGCCAGCAGCCAAGGAGGACAGGGCGATTCACCCCTCCACTTT. Encoded protein: CASSQGGQGDSPLHF.

The V call is TRBV27, the J call TRBJ1-1, with 9 positions matching TRBD1. Per germline, CDR1 MNHEY and CDR2 SMNVEV (reference sequence). V was pared by 6 bases and J by 6 bases, with 8 bases of the junction left unmatched. CDR3 length equals 14 residues. The DNA for the CDR3 is TGTGCCAGCAGATCCTCGGGACAGGGCTCTGAAGCTTTCTTT. Its translation is CASRSSGQGSEAFF.

V and J are TRBV5-1 and TRBJ1-2; 7 nucleotides line up with TRBD1. The germline CDR1 and CDR2 sequences are SGHRS and YFSETQ. The CDR3 is 15 amino acids. The trim removed 0 bases at V and 8 bases at J, leaving 10 bases unmatched. The CDR3 loop is CASSLGGTAREGYTF. CDR3 nucleotide sequence: TGCGCCAGCAGCTTGGGAGGGACAGCGAGGGAAGGCTACACCTTC. Based on the CDR3 plus reference TRBV5-1 and TRBJ1-2, the full variable domain is KAGVTQTPRYLIKTRGQQVTLSCSPISGHRSVSWYQQTPGQGLQFLFEYFSETQRNKGNFPGRFSGRQFSNSRSEMNVSTLELGDSALYLCASSLGGTAREGYTFGSGTRLTVV.

V gene TRBV7-3 combines with J gene TRBJ2-5; 9 bases map to TRBD1. V lost 3 bases, J lost 5 bases, and 7 bases stayed unmatched. The germline CDR1 and CDR2 sequences are SGHTA and FQGTGA. This CDR3 is 15 amino acids long. CDR3 DNA: TGTGCCAGCAGCTTGACAGGGGGTCCTGGGGAGACCCAGTACTTC. Protein: CASSLTGGPGETQYF.

This chain connects TRBV5-4 to TRBJ2-7, with 8 bases that match TRBD1. CDR1 and CDR2 from the germline V gene are SGHNT and YYREEE (reference sequence). The V segment lost 4 bases and the J segment 4 bases; nucleotides outside the gene matches: 4. The CDR3 extends over 13 amino acids. The CDR3 here is CASSNQGAYEQYF. DNA for the CDR3: TGTGCCAGCAGCAACCAGGGGGCGTACGAGCAGTACTTC.

The chain has TRBV7-2 and TRBJ2-1; 10 bases line up with TRBD1. The CDR3 loop spans 15 amino acids. After removal of 5 bases from V and 7 bases from J, the junction contained 8 bases not matched to a gene. Germline V lookup: CDR1 SGHTA, CDR2 FQGNSA. This chain's CDR3 is CASSIQGQGINEQFF. In DNA form, the CDR3 reads TGTGCCAGCAGCATACAGGGACAGGGGATAAATGAGCAGTTCTTC. Using reference TRBV7-2 and TRBJ2-1 for the parts outside the CDR3, the full variable domain is GAGVSQSPSNKVTEKGKDVELRCDPISGHTALYWYRQSLGQGLEFLIYFQGNSAPDKSGLPSDRFSAERTGGSVSTLTIQRTQQEDSAVYLCASSIQGQGINEQFFGPGTRLTVL.

V is TRBV7-2 and J is TRBJ1-1, with D perhaps TRBD1 (5 bases). The CDR3 runs to 13 residues. The V end lost 1 base, the J end lost 5 bases, and 8 bases lay between the germline ends. Germline assignment: CDR1 SGHTA and CDR2 FQGNSA. The CDR3 sequence: CASSLGQFTEAFF. The CDR3 DNA is TGTGCCAGCAGCTTAGGACAGTTTACTGAAGCTTTCTTT.

The CDR3 sequence is CASSGDRGGGYTF. For the CDR3, the DNA is TGTGCCAGCAGCGGCGACAGGGGTGGTGGCTACACCTTC. The chain carries TRBV7-3 and TRBJ1-2; 8 nucleotides agree with TRBD1. Germline values: CDR1 SGHTA, CDR2 FQGTGA. The CDR3 spans 13 residues. After removal of 5 bases from V and 7 bases from J, the junction contained 6 bases not matched to a gene.

This clone was seen only once. This chain links TRBV5-1 with TRBJ2-5; 9 bases line up with TRBD2. The CDR3 length is 17 residues. J lost 5 bases, V lost 3 bases, and 14 bases had no gene match. Germline CDR1 and CDR2: SGHRS and YFSETQ. The CDR3, as DNA: TGCGCCAGCAGCTGGAGCGGGAGGCCCTTGGAGGGGGAGACCCAGTACTTC. Translated: CASSWSGRPLEGETQYF.

The V gene is TRBV6-6, the J gene TRBJ2-1; D unresolved. Germline V gene sequence: CDR1 MNHNY, CDR2 SVGAGI (reference sequence). V was clipped by 5 bases and J by 5 bases, with 19 bases between them. This CDR3 is built from 16 residues. The CDR3 sequence is CASSSRVGSGDNEQFF. CDR3 DNA sequence: TGTGCCAGCAGTAGCCGGGTAGGAAGTGGCGACAATGAGCAGTTCTTC.